The entry that follows covers one TCR beta chain sequence. This sample was included in a study of blood T cell repertoires in COVID-19. Study context: T cells, B-cell-depleted T cells, or PBMCs provided the cDNA or gDNA that served as material.

Authors' processing steps: Cell counts per sample came from amplifying reference gene primers. The table came from immunoSEQ multiplex PCR; TCRdb's copy has only in-frame clones and leaves some out. The D gene and trimming were derived from the DNA, and the V and J assignments and clone size from that table. The sample consists of fewer than 450,000 clones, around 88% of them appearing once. Patients at the Seattle site were enrolled during active infection and followed longitudinally. The germline gives CDR1 WNHNN, CDR2 SYGVQD (reference sequence). V dropped 3 bases and J dropped 5 bases, with 12 bases sitting between them. The CDR3 is 14 amino acids.

The specimen sequenced was peripheral blood. The gene calls are TRBV10-1 and TRBJ2-3; TRBD1 might be the D (5 bases). The origin of this receptor is a woman aged 45-60 years with COVID-19, enrolled during active disease. The CDR3 region has the DNA TGCGCCAGCAGTGAATCAGGGAACGGAGATACGCAGTATTTT. As protein: CASSESGNGDTQYF.